These T cell receptor beta chains were read from a single sample in a study of breast tumors, draining lymph nodes, adjacent tissues. TCRdb called the multiplex PCR reads again in MiXCR, with one record for every CDR3 protein. Among some 83,000 distinct CDR3 sequences listed, about 21% were seen once. The sample taken for sequencing was axillary lymph node tissue. These receptors all stem from a female donor with breast cancer. Some clones in this sample may be carry-over from other donors' samples. CDR3s include the opening cysteine and the closing phenylalanine or tryptophan. The D gene is left open where the match is weak. Size values are once, few and many counts, or a class for expanded clones, and some rows have none.

size	V	D	J	CDR3	DNA
NA	TRBV6-1	NA	TRBJ1-6	CASSDVQRGSPLHF	TGTGCCAGCAGTGATGTACAGAGAGGTTCACCCCTCCACTTT
many	TRBV5-1	TRBD2	TRBJ2-1	CASSLTAGGSNEQFF	TGCGCCAGCAGCTTGACAGCGGGAGGTAGTAATGAGCAGTTCTTC
NA	TRBV6-2/TRBV6-3	NA	TRBJ1-1	CASLSPPSHAFF	TGTGCCAGCCTTTCGCCCCCCAGCCACGCTTTCTTT
many	TRBV12-3/TRBV12-4	NA	TRBJ2-7	CASSPSYEQYF	TGTGCCAGCAGTCCCTCATACGAGCAGTACTTC
few	TRBV28	NA	TRBJ2-1	CASSAQGRGEQFF	TGTGCCAGCAGCGCACAGGGAAGAGGGGAGCAGTTCTTC
many	TRBV6-2/TRBV6-3	TRBD2	TRBJ2-3	CASSGLAGEGDTQYF	TGTGCCAGCAGTGGACTAGCGGGAGAGGGTGATACGCAGTATTTT
many	TRBV20-1	NA	TRBJ2-1	CSASLGALEQFF	TGCAGTGCTAGCCTTGGCGCTTTGGAGCAGTTCTTC
many	TRBV29-1	NA	TRBJ2-7	CSVAGGRNYEQYF	TGCAGCGTTGCAGGGGGGAGGAACTACGAGCAGTACTTC
many	TRBV20-1	NA	TRBJ2-1	CSATFGNEQFF	TGCAGTGCCACTTTTGGCAATGAGCAGTTCTTC
many	TRBV4-1	NA	TRBJ2-1	CASSQERLVNEQFF	TGCGCCAGCAGCCAAGAGAGACTAGTGAATGAGCAGTTCTTC
many	TRBV5-4	TRBD1	TRBJ2-7	CASREQGVGEQYF	TGTGCCAGCAGAGAACAGGGGGTGGGCGAGCAGTACTTC
many	TRBV2	NA	TRBJ1-2	CASADRGGYTF	TGTGCCAGCGCCGACCGGGGTGGCTACACCTTC
many	TRBV12-3/TRBV12-4	NA	TRBJ1-2	CASSLGATLKYGYTF	TGTGCCAGCAGTTTGGGGGCCACGCTTAAATATGGCTACACCTTC
many	TRBV2	NA	TRBJ2-7	CASSDSGPRANEQYF	TGTGCCAGCAGTGATTCAGGGCCCCGGGCCAACGAGCAGTACTTC
many	TRBV20-1	TRBD2	TRBJ2-5	CSARAGTSARETQYF	TGCAGTGCTAGGGCCGGGACTAGCGCTAGAGAGACCCAGTACTTC
many	TRBV2	NA	TRBJ1-2	CASSTGNYGYTF	TGTGCCAGCAGTACAGGGAATTATGGCTACACCTTC
many	TRBV5-8	TRBD1	TRBJ2-7	CASSNRQGAAVEQYF	TGTGCCAGCAGCAACAGACAGGGGGCGGCAGTCGAGCAGTACTTC
many	TRBV6-2/TRBV6-3	NA	TRBJ2-7	CASSYSVPHEQYF	TGTGCCAGCAGTTACTCGGTTCCCCACGAGCAGTACTTC
many	TRBV11-2	NA	TRBJ2-5	CASSLDRGTQYF	TGTGCCAGCAGCTTAGATCGCGGGACCCAGTACTTC
many	TRBV2	TRBD1	TRBJ2-7	CASSEGDRVFVSSYEQYF	TGTGCCAGCAGTGAAGGGGACAGGGTCTTTGTTTCTTCCTACGAGCAGTACTTC
many	TRBV7-6	TRBD2	TRBJ2-7	CASSPTSVSYEQYF	TGTGCCAGCAGCCCCACTAGCGTCTCCTACGAGCAGTACTTC
many	TRBV20-1	NA	TRBJ2-1	CSVPPGLPYNEQFF	TGCAGTGTACCTCCGGGACTCCCCTACAATGAGCAGTTCTTC
NA	TRBV28	NA	TRBJ1-6	CASTRDGTNSPLHF	TGTGCCAGCACCCGGGACGGCACTAATTCACCCCTCCACTTT
many	TRBV15	TRBD2	TRBJ2-5	CATSSGTSPKQYF	TGTGCCACCAGCAGTGGGACTAGCCCTAAGCAGTACTTC
many	TRBV20-1	NA	TRBJ2-7	CSARLDSYEQYF	TGCAGTGCTAGACTGGATTCCTACGAGCAGTACTTC
many	TRBV20-1	NA	TRBJ2-1	CSAMSAIRNEQFF	TGCAGTGCTATGTCAGCCATCCGAAATGAGCAGTTCTTC
many	TRBV6-5	TRBD1	TRBJ2-7	CASSLGGQGTYEQYF	TGTGCCAGCAGTCTCGGAGGACAGGGCACCTACGAGCAGTACTTC
many	TRBV2	NA	TRBJ2-7	CASRETEATRRGYEQYF	TGTGCCAGCAGGGAAACTGAGGCGACTAGGAGAGGCTACGAGCAGTACTTC
many	TRBV20-1	NA	TRBJ1-5	CSASRLQNQPQHF	TGCAGTGCTAGCCGGCTACAAAATCAGCCCCAGCATTTT
many	TRBV7-3	NA	TRBJ2-1	CASSRGGSSYNEQFF	TGTGCCAGCAGTAGGGGGGGGAGCTCCTACAATGAGCAGTTCTTC
many	TRBV7-9	NA	TRBJ2-1	CASSLVGSEQFF	TGTGCCAGCAGCTTAGTGGGTTCTGAGCAGTTCTTC
many	TRBV2	NA	TRBJ1-4	CASSDAGIEKLFF	TGTGCCAGCAGTGACGCGGGCATTGAAAAACTGTTTTTT